The entry below gives a single T cell receptor (beta chain) sequence along with its context. The PCR was carried out with 60 Vbeta primers and 13 Jbeta primers. Method: immunoSEQ multiplex PCR; TCRdb's copy keeps in-frame clones and lacks some. The top ten clones hold around 4.9% of a sample with 170,000 or so clones, roughly four fifths of them seen once. The data belong to a study of cytomegalovirus exposure and HLA in healthy donors. Trimming took 3 bases from V and 4 from J; bases not matched to a gene: 4. This CDR3 has 14 amino acids. Germline V lookup: CDR1 MGHDK, CDR2 SYGVNS. Sequenced: PBMCs. This clonotype was obtained from a girl between 10 and 17 years old in good health and CMV-seropositive. The chain combines TRBV25-1 with TRBJ1-1; 8 positions match TRBD1. CDR3 nucleotides: TGTGCCAGCAGTGACTCCAGGGGGCCCACTGAAGCTTTCTTT. Protein product: CASSDSRGPTEAFF. Full variable domain (remainder filled in from reference TRBV25-1 and TRBJ1-1): EADIYQTPRYLVIGTGKKITLECSQTMGHDKMYWYQQDPGMELHLIHYSYGVNSTEKGDLSSESTVSRIRTEHFPLTLESARPSHTSQYLCASSDSRGPTEAFFGQGTRLTVV.